This entry lists 30 T cell receptor beta chains sequenced from one sample in a study of a mutant IDH1 vaccine in newly diagnosed glioma. Noted time point: week 47, end of study. Vaccination comprised doses that each held 300 ug of mutant IDH1 20-mer peptide, plus topical imiquimod. These receptors have no identified antigens. Assay: immunoSEQ multiplex PCR; the TCRdb copy retains only in-frame clones and omits some. The sample records 40,000 to 50,000 clones, 82% being singletons. Sample: PBMCs, taken from a glioma patient whose treatment included an IDH1 peptide vaccine. These receptor sequences come from a man younger than 35 with glioma. Some clones in this sample may be carry-over from other donors' samples.

This clone occurred a few times. The chain combines TRBV9 with TRBJ1-1; tentatively, D is TRBD1 (5 bases). The CDR3 consists of 16 residues. The germline V and J ends were trimmed by 3 bases and 0 bases, with 15 bases remaining between them. Germline V gene data show CDR1 as SGDLS and CDR2 as YYNGEE. The CDR3 loop is CASSGGGGLMNTEAFF. CDR3 DNA: TGTGCCAGCAGCGGCGGGGGTGGCCTCATGAACACTGAAGCTTTCTTT.

This chain joins TRBV28 and TRBJ2-7; TRBD2 might be the D (5 bases). Germline-derived CDR1 and CDR2 are MDHEN and SYDVKM. Trimming pared 5 bases from V and 0 bases from J, leaving 17 bases between. The CDR3 loop spans 16 amino acids. The CDR3 DNA follows: TGTGCCAGCAGTCCTGGCTACGAGCGGAGCTCCTACGAGCAGTACTTC. It yields the protein CASSPGYERSSYEQYF.

The V and J genes are TRBV4-3 and TRBJ2-6; 7 bases align to TRBD1. CDR1 LGHNA and CDR2 YSLEER come from the germline V gene. The ends lost 3 bases at V and 1 base at J; junction bases unmatched: 0. The CDR3 runs 15 residues. CDR3 region: CASSQTGSGANVLTF. CDR3 DNA sequence: TGCGCCAGCAGCCAGACAGGGTCTGGGGCCAACGTCCTGACTTTC.

The rearrangement links TRBV5-6 to TRBJ2-5, with 12 bases matching TRBD1. V lost 6 bases to trimming and J lost 5 bases; unmatched junction nucleotides: 8. Germline V gives CDR1 SGHDT, CDR2 YYEEEE. The CDR3 is made up of 15 amino acids. This CDR3 is CASNAPGQGAETQYF. The CDR3 region has the DNA TGTGCCAGCAACGCCCCGGGACAGGGGGCCGAGACCCAGTACTTC.

The J gene is TRBJ1-2, the V gene TRBV6-5; 8 bases agree with TRBD1. V was pared by 6 bases and J by 0 bases, with 3 bases of the junction left unmatched. The CDR3 is 14 residues long. CDR1 is MNHEY and CDR2 is SVGAGI in the germline V gene. Here the CDR3 DNA reads TGTGCCAGCAGGGGGACAGGAACTAACTATGGCTACACCTTC. This encodes CASRGTGTNYGYTF.

This chain links TRBV28 with TRBJ1-5; 7 bases line up with TRBD1. J lost 5 bases, V lost 6 bases, and 13 bases had no gene match. This CDR3 has 16 amino acids. CDR1 MDHEN and CDR2 SYDVKM come from the germline V gene. Here the CDR3 DNA reads TGTGCCAGCAGGGTTGCCGGGCAGGGGGTATATCAGCCCCAGCATTTT. Translation: CASRVAGQGVYQPQHF.

V is TRBV30 and J is TRBJ1-1, with D unresolved. Trimming took 4 bases from V and 1 from J, leaving 10 bases between them. The CDR3 is made up of 13 amino acids. Germline loops: CDR1 GTSNPN, CDR2 SVGIG (reference sequence). CDR3 residues: CAWTWRENTEAFF. CDR3 DNA: TGTGCCTGGACGTGGAGGGAGAACACTGAAGCTTTCTTT.

The chain couples TRBV29-1 to TRBJ1-2, with unresolved D. The V gene lost 3 bases and the J gene lost 6 bases, with 8 bases spanning the gap. CDR1 and CDR2 (germline): SQVTM, ANQGSEA. This CDR3 region has 11 residues. This CDR3 is CSVEILNGYTF. The CDR3, as DNA: TGCAGCGTTGAGATCCTAAATGGCTACACCTTC.

The J gene is TRBJ2-7, the V gene TRBV18, with 9 bases fitting TRBD1. CDR3 length equals 14 residues. Germline values: CDR1 KGHSH, CDR2 LQKENI. V was clipped by 4 bases and J by 7 bases; unmatched bases: 8. The CDR3 loop reads CASSLNLGQGEQYF. As DNA, the CDR3 is TGTGCCAGCTCACTAAACCTAGGACAGGGGGAGCAGTACTTC.

V is TRBV6-5 and J is TRBJ1-5, with D possibly TRBD1 on 5 matching bases. The CDR3 has 14 residues. Germline CDR1 MNHEY, CDR2 SVGAGI. Trimming took off 5 bases at V and 2 bases at J, with 10 bases between the two ends. This CDR3 reads CASSRDYGNQPQHF. CDR3 nucleotides: TGTGCCAGCAGTCGGGACTATGGCAATCAGCCCCAGCATTTT.

This chain joins TRBV4-3 and TRBJ1-4, with 7 bases identical to TRBD1. Germline V gene data show CDR1 as LGHNA and CDR2 as YSLEER. Trimming took 0 bases from V and 8 from J; bases not matched to a gene: 12. This CDR3 contains 17 residues. The CDR3 DNA is TGCGCCAGCAGCCAAGATCGACAGGGAGGAAGAGGAGAAAAACTGTTTTTT. This encodes CASSQDRQGGRGEKLFF.

This clone has only one observation. This sequence joins TRBV7-3 and TRBJ1-1; TRBD1 aligns across 7 bases. Looked up from germline, CDR1 is SGHTA and CDR2 is FQGTGA. The CDR3 length is 13 residues. The trim removed 5 bases at V and 5 bases at J, leaving 5 bases unmatched. The CDR3 nucleotides read TGTGCCAGCAGCATCACAGGGGAAACTGAAGCTTTCTTT. As protein: CASSITGETEAFF.

J is TRBJ1-1 and V is TRBV7-9, with D perhaps matching TRBD1 (5 bases). V lost 2 bases and J lost 1, with 11 bases in between. Germline lookup yields CDR1 SEHNR and CDR2 FQNEAQ (reference sequence). This CDR3 is built from 15 residues. The CDR3 loop reads CASSLKGTENTEAFF. For the CDR3, the DNA is TGTGCCAGCAGCTTAAAGGGGACCGAGAACACTGAAGCTTTCTTT. Using reference TRBV7-9 and TRBJ1-1 for the parts outside the CDR3, the full variable domain is DTGVSQNPRHKITKRGQNVTFRCDPISEHNRLYWYRQTLGQGPEFLTYFQNEAQLEKSRLLSDRFSAERPKGSFSTLEIQRTEQGDSAMYLCASSLKGTENTEAFFGQGTRLTVV.

This clone appeared a single time. The chain links TRBV19 to TRBJ1-2, with D possibly matching TRBD1 (5 bases). The CDR3 contains 13 residues. Germline V gene sequence: CDR1 LNHDA, CDR2 SQIVND (reference sequence). V shed 5 bases and J shed 9 bases, with 16 bases lying between them. The CDR3, as DNA: TGTGCCAGTAGTGACGGGGCCCCGCGCCGCTACACCTTC. Translation: CASSDGAPRRYTF.

The chain couples TRBV7-9 to TRBJ1-2; TRBD1 matches 7 bases. The CDR3 has 15 residues. The V gene's germline CDR1 is SEHNR and CDR2 FQNEAQ (reference sequence). Trimming took 5 bases from V and 1 from J; bases not matched to a gene: 7. The CDR3 spells CASSPTDRRNYGYTF. CDR3 DNA sequence: TGTGCCAGCAGCCCGACGGACAGGCGTAACTATGGCTACACCTTC.

V usage is TRBV7-9 and J usage is TRBJ1-4; TRBD1 might be the D (6 bases). Per germline, CDR1 SEHNR and CDR2 FQNEAQ (reference sequence). V dropped 5 bases and J dropped 4 bases, with 14 bases sitting between them. The CDR3 has 15 residues. CDR3 in amino acids: CASSVEGGNNEKLFF. The CDR3, as DNA: TGTGCCAGCAGCGTCGAAGGGGGTAATAATGAAAAACTGTTTTTT.

The rearrangement links TRBV4-3 to TRBJ1-2, with 7 bases fitting TRBD1. The V and J ends lost 0 bases and 7 bases, in that order; junction bases with no gene match: 5. CDR1 is LGHNA and CDR2 is YSLEER in the germline V gene. The CDR3 runs to 14 residues. The CDR3 sequence: CASSQDLSGGGYTF. The CDR3 DNA follows: TGCGCCAGCAGCCAAGATTTATCAGGGGGTGGCTACACCTTC.

The chain has TRBV5-4 and TRBJ1-6; perhaps TRBD1 as D (5 bases). V was clipped by 0 bases and J by 10 bases, with 14 bases between them. Germline-derived CDR1 and CDR2 are SGHNT and YYREEE (reference sequence). This CDR3 region has 15 residues. The CDR3 reads CASSLVRGVGSPLHF. For the CDR3, the DNA is TGTGCCAGCAGCTTGGTTAGGGGAGTGGGGTCACCCCTCCACTTT.

Remarks on this clone: Within the sample, other DNA sequences also encode this same CDR3. The chain's CDR3 is CASSFSYEQYF. The CDR3 coding sequence is TGTGCCAGCAGTTTTAGCTACGAGCAGTACTTC. The chain links TRBV28 to TRBJ2-7; D is unresolved. V was clipped by 3 bases and J by 3 bases, with 3 bases between them. The CDR3 is 11 amino acids. Germline CDR1 and CDR2: MDHEN and SYDVKM.

The rearrangement uses TRBV7-2 and TRBJ1-4, with a tentative D call TRBD1 (5 bases). Germline V gives CDR1 SGHTA, CDR2 FQGNSA. There are 14 residues in the CDR3. Trimming left V 6 bases short and J 0 bases short, with 8 bases between. The CDR3 is CASRQGPTNEKLFF. The CDR3 DNA follows: TGTGCCAGCAGGCAGGGTCCAACTAATGAAAAACTGTTTTTT.

The V gene is TRBV7-8, the J gene TRBJ1-1; D unresolved. V gave up 0 bases and J gave up 2 bases, with 10 bases separating them. The CDR3 runs 15 residues. In germline, CDR1 is SGHVS, CDR2 FQNEAQ. In nucleotides, the CDR3 is TGTGCCAGCAGCTTAGCGACGGGATATAACACTGAAGCTTTCTTT. It translates to CASSLATGYNTEAFF.

V gene TRBV9 combines with J gene TRBJ1-1; D remains unclear. Germline V gene sequence: CDR1 SGDLS, CDR2 YYNGEE. This CDR3 is 14 amino acids long. The ends were cut back, 0 bases at V and 8 bases at J, with 14 bases in the middle. CDR3 loop: CASSVGGRISEAFF. The CDR3 DNA is TGTGCCAGCAGCGTAGGAGGGAGAATTTCGGAAGCTTTCTTT.

As DNA, the CDR3 is TGTGCCATCAGTGCGCCGGGACAGGGGCATGGCTACACCTTC. This translates into CAISAPGQGHGYTF. V and J are TRBV10-3 and TRBJ1-2; the match to TRBD1 covers 10 bases. This CDR3 has 14 residues. With 4 bases clipped from V and 6 bases from J, the junction kept 5 bases outside the gene matches. Germline CDR1 reads ENHRY; CDR2 reads SYGVKD.

This chain uses TRBV5-1 with TRBJ2-7, with 11 bases matching TRBD2. CDR1 is SGHRS and CDR2 is YFSETQ in the germline V gene. This CDR3 contains 16 residues. The ends lost 2 bases at V and 4 bases at J; junction bases unmatched: 8. The CDR3 loop reads CASSFTTTSGEYEQYF. The DNA for the CDR3 is TGCGCCAGCAGCTTCACGACGACTAGCGGGGAATACGAGCAGTACTTC.

The V and J genes are TRBV5-6 and TRBJ1-2; 7 bases align to TRBD1. Germline V gene data show CDR1 as SGHDT and CDR2 as YYEEEE. The trim removed 1 base at V and 4 bases at J, leaving 13 bases unmatched. The CDR3 is 17 amino acids. The CDR3 coding sequence is TGTGCCAGCAGCTTGACCACAACAGGGGCCCTGTTCTATGGCTACACCTTC. It translates to CASSLTTTGALFYGYTF.

The genes are TRBV30 and TRBJ1-6, with D hard to call. The CDR3 extends over 14 amino acids. Between the trimmed V and J ends, which lost 0 bases and 7 bases, there was a span of 10 bases. CDR1 is GTSNPN and CDR2 is SVGIG in the germline V gene (reference sequence). The CDR3 here is CAWSVTRENSPLHF. In DNA, the CDR3 is TGTGCCTGGAGTGTAACACGGGAAAATTCACCCCTCCACTTT.

Here the CDR3 reads CASSGGWTGEAFF. CDR3 DNA sequence: TGTGCCAGCAGCGGGGGATGGACAGGTGAAGCTTTCTTT. The gene calls are TRBV7-9 and TRBJ1-1; TRBD1 agrees at 7 bases. Looked up from germline, CDR1 is SEHNR and CDR2 is FQNEAQ (reference sequence). J lost 7 bases, V lost 5 bases, and 7 bases had no gene match. The CDR3 sequence is 13 residues long. The full variable domain, with the rest looked up from reference TRBV7-9 and TRBJ1-1, is DTGVSQNPRHKITKRGQNVTFRCDPISEHNRLYWYRQTLGQGPEFLTYFQNEAQLEKSRLLSDRFSAERPKGSFSTLEIQRTEQGDSAMYLCASSGGWTGEAFFGQGTRLTVV.

This clone was seen only a few times. The rearrangement joins TRBV2 to TRBJ1-2; 12 bases map to TRBD1. There are 14 residues in the CDR3. Germline V gene data show CDR1 as SNHLY and CDR2 as FYNNEI. Unmatched junction bases numbered 10, after V lost 9 bases and J lost 8 bases. CDR3 nucleotides: TGTGCCAGTATCTGGGACAGGGGGCCCAACGGCTACACCTTC. Its protein product is CASIWDRGPNGYTF.

This clone occurred a few times. The chain joins TRBV18 to TRBJ1-5; TRBD1 is a possible D gene (5 bases). The CDR3 is 13 residues long. Germline V gives CDR1 KGHSH, CDR2 LQKENI. Deletions cut 6 bases from V and 7 bases from J, with 13 bases between. CDR3 in DNA: TGTGCCAGCTCCCCCCGCGGGGGGCAGCCCCAGCATTTT. Amino acid sequence: CASSPRGGQPQHF.

This chain uses TRBV29-1 with TRBJ2-1; D assignment may be TRBD1 or TRBD2 (5 bases each). CDR1 and CDR2 (germline): SQVTM, ANQGSEA. The CDR3 totals 15 residues. Trimming pared 0 bases from V and 3 bases from J, leaving 12 bases between. DNA for the CDR3: TGCAGCGTTGAAGACGAGGGGAACCGCTACAATGAGCAGTTCTTC. Its protein is CSVEDEGNRYNEQFF.